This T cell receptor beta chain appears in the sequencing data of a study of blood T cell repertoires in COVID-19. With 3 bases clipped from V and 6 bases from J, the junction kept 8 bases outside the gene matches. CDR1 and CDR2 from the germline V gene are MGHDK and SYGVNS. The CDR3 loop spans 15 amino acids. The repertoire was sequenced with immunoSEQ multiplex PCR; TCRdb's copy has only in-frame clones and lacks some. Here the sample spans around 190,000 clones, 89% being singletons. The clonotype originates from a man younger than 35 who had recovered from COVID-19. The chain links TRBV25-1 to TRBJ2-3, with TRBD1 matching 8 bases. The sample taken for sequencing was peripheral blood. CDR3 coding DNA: TGTGCCAGCAGTGAGGGGACAGGAGCCGTGGATACGCAGTATTTT. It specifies CASSEGTGAVDTQYF.